This T cell receptor beta chain was identified during a study of T cell changes during pregnancy in multiple sclerosis. With 0 bases removed from V and 8 bases from J, the gap between germline ends came to 13 bases. The germline V gene encodes CDR1 SGHRS and CDR2 YFSETQ. The CDR3 length is 14 residues. Profiling relied on immunoSEQ multiplex PCR, and the TCRdb table lists in-frame clones only, not all of them. The repertoire includes about 97,000 clones, around nine tenths of them detected once, and under 0.85% sits in the top ten. The sequences come from peripheral blood, collected in the second trimester of pregnancy. J is TRBJ2-3 and V is TRBV5-1; perhaps TRBD1 as D (5 bases). This clonotype originated in a female donor in good health, enrolled as a control in a pregnancy study. The CDR3 is CASSLGTVQGTQYF. In DNA form, the CDR3 reads TGCGCCAGCAGCTTGGGGACGGTCCAGGGTACGCAGTATTTT.